This T cell receptor (beta chain) was sequenced in a study of identifying expanded T cells in peripheral blood. Study results and limitations: Differentially abundant clones: around 1.1 between replicates, 16.4 at 2 to 3 weeks, 19 to 20 at four. Clone count variance between roughly 2-week samples rose with total template count.

Sequencing was performed with immunoSEQ multiplex PCR; in TCRdb, only in-frame clones are kept and a portion is missing. Of about 82,000 clones in the sample, about 90% were seen once. The sample holds one count of this clone. Its specificity is not known. During the collection period, no donor immune events like infections were recorded. Germline V gene sequence: CDR1 SGHTA, CDR2 FQGTGA. This CDR3 spans 14 amino acids. V lost 5 bases and J 0 bases, leaving 10 bases between the germline ends. The chain carries TRBV7-3 and TRBJ1-1; unclear D gene. Sequencing was carried out using blood. The TCR comes from a person between 18 and 70 years old in good health. DNA for the CDR3: TGTGCCAGCAGCATGGGGAACATGAACACTGAAGCTTTCTTT. It is translated as CASSMGNMNTEAFF.